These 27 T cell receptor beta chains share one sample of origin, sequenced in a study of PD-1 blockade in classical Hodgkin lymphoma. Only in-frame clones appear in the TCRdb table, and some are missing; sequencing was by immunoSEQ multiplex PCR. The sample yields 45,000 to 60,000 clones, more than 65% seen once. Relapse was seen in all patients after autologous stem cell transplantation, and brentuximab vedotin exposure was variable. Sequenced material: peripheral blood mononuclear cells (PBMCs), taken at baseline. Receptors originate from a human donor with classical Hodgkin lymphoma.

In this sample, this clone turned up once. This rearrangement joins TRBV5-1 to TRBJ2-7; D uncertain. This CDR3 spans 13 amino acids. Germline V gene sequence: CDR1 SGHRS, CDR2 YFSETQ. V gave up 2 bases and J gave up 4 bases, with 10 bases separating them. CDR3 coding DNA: TGCGCCAGCAGCTTCACCTACCTTTACGAGCAGTACTTC. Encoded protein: CASSFTYLYEQYF.

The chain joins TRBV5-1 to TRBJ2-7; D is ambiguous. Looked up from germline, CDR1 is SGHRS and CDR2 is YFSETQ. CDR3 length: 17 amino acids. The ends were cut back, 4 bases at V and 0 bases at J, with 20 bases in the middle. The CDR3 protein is CASSAPLGRISSYEQYF. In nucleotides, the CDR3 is TGCGCCAGCAGCGCGCCTTTGGGAAGGATCAGCTCCTACGAGCAGTACTTC.

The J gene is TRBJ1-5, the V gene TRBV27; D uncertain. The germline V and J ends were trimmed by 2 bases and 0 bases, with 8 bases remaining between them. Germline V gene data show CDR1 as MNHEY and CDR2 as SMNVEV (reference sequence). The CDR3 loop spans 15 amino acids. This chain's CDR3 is CASSLTGTSNQPQHF. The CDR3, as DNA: TGTGCCAGCAGTTTAACGGGAACTAGCAATCAGCCCCAGCATTTT.

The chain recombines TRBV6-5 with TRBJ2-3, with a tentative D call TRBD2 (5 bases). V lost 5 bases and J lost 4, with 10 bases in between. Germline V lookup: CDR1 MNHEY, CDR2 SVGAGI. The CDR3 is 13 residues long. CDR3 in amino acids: CASSPPSSDTQYF. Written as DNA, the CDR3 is TGTGCCAGCAGTCCACCTAGCTCAGATACGCAGTATTTT.

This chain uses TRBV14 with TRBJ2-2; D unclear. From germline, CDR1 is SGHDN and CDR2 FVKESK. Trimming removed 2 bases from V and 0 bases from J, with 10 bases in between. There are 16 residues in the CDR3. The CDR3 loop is CASSQYQVPNTGELFF. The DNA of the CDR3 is TGTGCCAGCAGCCAATATCAGGTCCCGAACACCGGGGAGCTGTTTTTT. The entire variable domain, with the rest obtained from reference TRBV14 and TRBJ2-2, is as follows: EAGVTQFPSHSVIEKGQTVTLRCDPISGHDNLYWYRRVMGKEIKFLLHFVKESKQDESGMPNNRFLAERTGGTYSTLKVQPAELEDSGVYFCASSQYQVPNTGELFFGEGSRLTVL.

CDR3 nucleotides: TGTGCCAGCAGCCTCGTTGGGGCCAACGTCCTGACTTTC. Amino acid sequence: CASSLVGANVLTF. This sequence joins TRBV11-3 and TRBJ2-6, with D unclear. The germline V gene has CDR1 SGHNT and CDR2 YENEEA. The CDR3 is 13 amino acids. Trimming stripped 5 bases from V and 3 bases from J, with 5 bases between.

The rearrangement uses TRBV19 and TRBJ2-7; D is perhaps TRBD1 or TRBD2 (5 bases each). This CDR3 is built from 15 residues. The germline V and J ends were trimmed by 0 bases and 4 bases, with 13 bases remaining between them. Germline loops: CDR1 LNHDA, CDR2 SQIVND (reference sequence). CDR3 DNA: TGTGCCAGTAGTATAGAGAGGGGAGTCGGGTACGAGCAGTACTTC. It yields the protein CASSIERGVGYEQYF. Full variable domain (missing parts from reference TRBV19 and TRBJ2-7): DGGITQSPKYLFRKEGQNVTLSCEQNLNHDAMYWYRQDPGQGLRLIYYSQIVNDFQKGDIAEGYSVSREKKESFPLTVTSAQKNPTAFYLCASSIERGVGYEQYFGPGTRLTVT.

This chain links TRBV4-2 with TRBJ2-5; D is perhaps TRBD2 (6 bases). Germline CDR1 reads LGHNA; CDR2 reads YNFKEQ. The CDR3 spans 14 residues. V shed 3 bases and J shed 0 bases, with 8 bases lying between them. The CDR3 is CASSQGDYQETQYF. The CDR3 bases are TGTGCCAGCAGCCAGGGGGACTACCAAGAGACCCAGTACTTC.

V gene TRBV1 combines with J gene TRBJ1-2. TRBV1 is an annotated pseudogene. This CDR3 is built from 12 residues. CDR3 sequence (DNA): TGCACCAGCAGCCCCTCCCGGGGACGTTACACCTTC. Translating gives CTSSPSRGRYTF.

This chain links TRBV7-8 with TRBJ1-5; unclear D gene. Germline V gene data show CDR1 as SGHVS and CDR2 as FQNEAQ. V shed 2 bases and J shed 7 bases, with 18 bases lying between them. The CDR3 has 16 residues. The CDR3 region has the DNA TGTGCCAGCAGCTTATTCCGGACCCCCTCACGACAGCCCCAGCATTTT. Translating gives CASSLFRTPSRQPQHF.

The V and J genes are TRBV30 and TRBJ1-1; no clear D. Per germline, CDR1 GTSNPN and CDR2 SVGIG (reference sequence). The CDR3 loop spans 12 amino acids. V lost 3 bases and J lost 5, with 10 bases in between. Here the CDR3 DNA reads TGTGCCTGGAGCCAGGCCCGGACTGAAGCTTTCTTT. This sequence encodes CAWSQARTEAFF.

For the CDR3, the DNA is TGTGCCAGCAGCCGCGGACAGCAGAACACTGAAGCTTTCTTT. Residues: CASSRGQQNTEAFF. The V gene is TRBV5-6, the J gene TRBJ1-1, with D possibly matching TRBD1 (6 bases). Trimming removed 4 bases at V and 1 base at J, with 11 bases between. The CDR3 runs 14 residues. Germline loops: CDR1 SGHDT, CDR2 YYEEEE.

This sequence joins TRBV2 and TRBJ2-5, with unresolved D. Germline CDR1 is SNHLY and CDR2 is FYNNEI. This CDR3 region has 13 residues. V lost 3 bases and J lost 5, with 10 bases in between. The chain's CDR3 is CASSESIEETQYF. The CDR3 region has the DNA TGTGCCAGCAGTGAGAGTATAGAGGAGACCCAGTACTTC.

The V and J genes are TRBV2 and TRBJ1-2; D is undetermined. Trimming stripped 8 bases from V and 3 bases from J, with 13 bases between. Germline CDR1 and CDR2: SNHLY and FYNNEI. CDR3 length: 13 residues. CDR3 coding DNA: TGTGCCAGCGGATCGGGCCGGTACTATGGCTACACCTTC. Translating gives CASGSGRYYGYTF.

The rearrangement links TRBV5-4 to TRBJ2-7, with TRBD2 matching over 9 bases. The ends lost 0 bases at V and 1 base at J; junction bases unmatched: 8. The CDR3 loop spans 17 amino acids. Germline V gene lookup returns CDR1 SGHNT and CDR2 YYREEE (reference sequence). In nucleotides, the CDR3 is TGTGCCAGCAGCTTGGTAGTTAGCGGGAGCTCTTCCTACGAGCAGTACGTC. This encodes CASSLVVSGSSSYEQYV.

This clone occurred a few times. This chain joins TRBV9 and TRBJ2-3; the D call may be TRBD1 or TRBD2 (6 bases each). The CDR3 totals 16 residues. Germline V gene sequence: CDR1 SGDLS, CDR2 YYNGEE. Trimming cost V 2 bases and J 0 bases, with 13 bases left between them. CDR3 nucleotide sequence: TGTGCCAGCAGCGTGGGGGGACACGCTAGCACAGATACGCAGTATTTT. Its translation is CASSVGGHASTDTQYF. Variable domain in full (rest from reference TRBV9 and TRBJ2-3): DSGVTQTPKHLITATGQRVTLRCSPRSGDLSVYWYQQSLDQGLQFLIQYYNGEERAKGNILERFSAQQFPDLHSELNLSSLELGDSALYFCASSVGGHASTDTQYFGPGTRLTVL.

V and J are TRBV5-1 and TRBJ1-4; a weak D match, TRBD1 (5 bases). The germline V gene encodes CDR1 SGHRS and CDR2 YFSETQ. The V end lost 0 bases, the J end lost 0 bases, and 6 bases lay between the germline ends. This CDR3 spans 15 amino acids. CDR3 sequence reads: CASSLVGATNEKLFF. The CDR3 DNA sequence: TGCGCCAGCAGCTTGGTGGGGGCAACTAATGAAAAACTGTTTTTT. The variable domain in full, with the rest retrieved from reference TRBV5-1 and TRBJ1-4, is KAGVTQTPRYLIKTRGQQVTLSCSPISGHRSVSWYQQTPGQGLQFLFEYFSETQRNKGNFPGRFSGRQFSNSRSEMNVSTLELGDSALYLCASSLVGATNEKLFFGSGTQLSVL.

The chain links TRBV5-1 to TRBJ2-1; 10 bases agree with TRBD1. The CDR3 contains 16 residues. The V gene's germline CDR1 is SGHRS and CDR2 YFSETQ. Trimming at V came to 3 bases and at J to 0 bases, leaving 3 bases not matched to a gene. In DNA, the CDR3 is TGCGCCAGCAGCTGGGGACAGGGGAGCTCCTACAATGAGCAGTTCTTC. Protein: CASSWGQGSSYNEQFF.

The CDR3 nucleotides are TGTGCCAGCACAACCAGAGAGCTAACGAACACCGGGGAGCTGTTTTTT. The encoded protein is CASTTRELTNTGELFF. This chain links TRBV9 with TRBJ2-2, with D unclear. Germline values: CDR1 SGDLS, CDR2 YYNGEE. Between the trimmed V and J ends, which lost 6 bases and 0 bases, there was a span of 15 bases. CDR3 length: 16 residues.

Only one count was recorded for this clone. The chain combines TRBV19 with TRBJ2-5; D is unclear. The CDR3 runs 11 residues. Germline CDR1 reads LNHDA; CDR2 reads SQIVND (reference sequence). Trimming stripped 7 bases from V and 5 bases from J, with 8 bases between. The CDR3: CASTSGETQYF. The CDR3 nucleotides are TGTGCCAGTACGTCCGGGGAGACCCAGTACTTC.

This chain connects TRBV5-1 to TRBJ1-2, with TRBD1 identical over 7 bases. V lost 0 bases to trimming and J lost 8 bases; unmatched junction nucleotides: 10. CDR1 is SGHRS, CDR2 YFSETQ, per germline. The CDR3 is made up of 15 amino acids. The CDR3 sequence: CASSLEGQTEGGYTF. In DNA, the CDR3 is TGCGCCAGCAGCTTGGAGGGACAGACAGAGGGGGGCTACACCTTC.

CDR3: CAISETFEVLNTEAFF. The CDR3 nucleotides are TGTGCCATCAGTGAGACGTTTGAAGTTTTGAACACTGAAGCTTTCTTT. This sequence joins TRBV10-3 and TRBJ1-1; unclear D gene. Germline assignment: CDR1 ENHRY and CDR2 SYGVKD. CDR3 length: 16 residues. The V end was cut by 2 bases, the J end by 0 bases, with 13 bases between.

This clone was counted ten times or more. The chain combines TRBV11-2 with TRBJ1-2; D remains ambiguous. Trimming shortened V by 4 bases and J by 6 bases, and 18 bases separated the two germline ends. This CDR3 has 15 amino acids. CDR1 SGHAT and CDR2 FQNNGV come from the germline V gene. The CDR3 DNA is TGTGCCAGCAGCTCCCTGCGCTGGTCCTTTGATGGCTACACCTTC. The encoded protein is CASSSLRWSFDGYTF.

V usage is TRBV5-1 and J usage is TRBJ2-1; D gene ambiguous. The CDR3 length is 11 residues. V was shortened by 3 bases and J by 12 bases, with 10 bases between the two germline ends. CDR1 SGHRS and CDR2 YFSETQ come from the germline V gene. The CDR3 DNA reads TGCGCCAGCAGCTCCCAATTAAGGCAGTTCTTC. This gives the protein CASSSQLRQFF.

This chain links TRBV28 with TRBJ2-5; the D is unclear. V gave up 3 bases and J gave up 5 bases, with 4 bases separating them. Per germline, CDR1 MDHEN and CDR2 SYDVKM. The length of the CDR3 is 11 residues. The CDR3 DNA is TGTGCCAGCAGTTTTCGGGAGACCCAGTACTTC. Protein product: CASSFRETQYF.

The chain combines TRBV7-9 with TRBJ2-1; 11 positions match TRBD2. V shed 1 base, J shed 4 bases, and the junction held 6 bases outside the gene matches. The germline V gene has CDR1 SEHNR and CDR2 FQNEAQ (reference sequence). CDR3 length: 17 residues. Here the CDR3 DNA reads TGTGCCAGCAGCTTAGGGCTAGCGGGAGGAATATACAATGAGCAGTTCTTC. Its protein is CASSLGLAGGIYNEQFF.

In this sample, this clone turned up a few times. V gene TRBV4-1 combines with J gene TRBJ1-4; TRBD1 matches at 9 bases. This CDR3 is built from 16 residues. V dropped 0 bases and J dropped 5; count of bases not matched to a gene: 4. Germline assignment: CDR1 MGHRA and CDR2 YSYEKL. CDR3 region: CASSQEGGTGNEKLFF. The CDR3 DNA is TGCGCCAGCAGCCAAGAAGGGGGGACAGGGAATGAAAAACTGTTTTTT.